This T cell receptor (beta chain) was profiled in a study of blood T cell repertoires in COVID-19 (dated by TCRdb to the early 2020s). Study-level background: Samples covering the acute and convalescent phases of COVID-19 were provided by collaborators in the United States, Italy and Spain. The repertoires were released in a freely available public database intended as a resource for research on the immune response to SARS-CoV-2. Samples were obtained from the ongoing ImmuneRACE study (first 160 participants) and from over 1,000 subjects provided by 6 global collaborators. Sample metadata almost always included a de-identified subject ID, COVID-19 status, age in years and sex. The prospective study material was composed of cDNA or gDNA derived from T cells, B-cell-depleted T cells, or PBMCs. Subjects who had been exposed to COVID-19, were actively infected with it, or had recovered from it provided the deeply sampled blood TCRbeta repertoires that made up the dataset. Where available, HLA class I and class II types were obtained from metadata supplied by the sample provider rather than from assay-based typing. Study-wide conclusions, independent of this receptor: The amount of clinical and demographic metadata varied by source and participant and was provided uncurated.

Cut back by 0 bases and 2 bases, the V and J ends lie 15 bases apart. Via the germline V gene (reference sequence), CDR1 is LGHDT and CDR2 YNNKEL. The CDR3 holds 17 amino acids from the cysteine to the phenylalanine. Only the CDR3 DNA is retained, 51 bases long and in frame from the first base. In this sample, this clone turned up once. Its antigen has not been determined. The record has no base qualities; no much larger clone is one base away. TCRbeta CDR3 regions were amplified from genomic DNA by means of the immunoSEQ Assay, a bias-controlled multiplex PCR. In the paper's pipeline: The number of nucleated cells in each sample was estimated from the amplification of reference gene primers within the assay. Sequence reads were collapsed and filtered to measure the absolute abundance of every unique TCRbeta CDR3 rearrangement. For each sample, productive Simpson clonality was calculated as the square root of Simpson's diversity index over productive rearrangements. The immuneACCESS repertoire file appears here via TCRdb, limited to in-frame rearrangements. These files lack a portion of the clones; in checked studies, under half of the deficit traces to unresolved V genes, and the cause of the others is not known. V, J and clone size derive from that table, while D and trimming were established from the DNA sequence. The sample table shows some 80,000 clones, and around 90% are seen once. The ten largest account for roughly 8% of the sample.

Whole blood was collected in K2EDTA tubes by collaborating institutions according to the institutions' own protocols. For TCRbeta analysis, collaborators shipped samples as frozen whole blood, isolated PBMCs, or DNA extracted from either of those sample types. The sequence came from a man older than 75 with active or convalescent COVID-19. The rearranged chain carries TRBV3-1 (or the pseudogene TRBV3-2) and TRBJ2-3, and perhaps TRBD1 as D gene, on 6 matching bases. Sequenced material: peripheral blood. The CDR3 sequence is CASSQETPRGLTDTQYF. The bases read TGTGCCAGCAGCCAAGAGACCCCCAGGGGCCTCACAGATACGCAGTATTTT.